This T cell receptor (beta chain) was documented in a study of CD8 T cells in Susac syndrome. CDR1 and CDR2 from the germline V gene are SGHTS and YDEGEE. J lost 1 base, V lost 4 bases, and 12 bases had no gene match. CDR3 length equals 18 residues. From blood CD8+ and CD4+ T cells, the TCR beta chain was sequenced. Controls were healthy donors chosen to match patients in age and sex. While CD8+ and CD4+ T cells were isolated negatively, TEMRA cells were enriched by FACS. Random hexamers were used to reverse transcribe an amount of about 0.45 to 1 ug RNA. Amplification of TCR beta CDR3 spanned 54 Vbeta and 13 Jbeta via immunoSEQ multiplex PCR. Each CDR3 protein is one row after TCRdb ran MiXCR on the immunoSEQ multiplex PCR reads. Of 150,000 to 200,000 distinct CDR3 sequences listed, over 85% are singletons.

This receptor was taken from a human donor in good health. The sequencing input was CD4+ T cells from PBMCs. V and J are TRBV5-8 and TRBJ1-5; 9 bases are a match to TRBD1. The CDR3, as DNA: TGTGCCAGCAGCCAAGTCCCGGGACAGGGATTGAGCAATCAGCCCCAGCATTTT. Encoded protein: CASSQVPGQGLSNQPQHF.